The rows below give T cell receptor beta chains drawn from one sample of a study of blood T cell repertoires in COVID-19. Sequencing was performed with immunoSEQ multiplex PCR; in TCRdb, only in-frame clones are kept and a portion is missing. The table has under 85,000 clones, around four fifths seen once. Material for sequencing was peripheral blood. The receptor source for this set is a man older than 75 with active or convalescent COVID-19. Both conserved end residues are part of each CDR3. Each record gives: clone size, J gene, V gene, CDR3 protein. Size tells how often a clone was seen (once, few, many) or the class of an expanded clone, and some rows leave it out.

>few|TRBJ2-3|TRBV18
CASSPGQTDTQYF
>NA|TRBJ2-5|TRBV6-5
CASRGLAGGSTQYF
>NA|TRBJ1-1|TRBV3-1/TRBV3-2
CASSQGTGNTEAFF
>NA|TRBJ2-3|TRBV9
CASRELAGGPGDTQYF
>NA|TRBJ2-1|TRBV12-3/TRBV12-4
CASSLGHDNEQFF
>NA|TRBJ1-1|TRBV11-2
CASSRTAEAFF
>NA|TRBJ1-4|TRBV6-5
CASSPGTTNEKLFF
>NA|TRBJ2-2|TRBV7-8
CASSLSSLNTGELFF
>NA|TRBJ2-7|TRBV7-2
CASRFERSAREQYF
>NA|TRBJ1-4|TRBV3-1/TRBV3-2
CASSSGQSNEKLFF
>NA|TRBJ1-2|TRBV4-3
CASSQQGQGDYGYTF
>NA|TRBJ2-7|TRBV6-2/TRBV6-3
CASSVLAGGSYEQYF
>NA|TRBJ1-5|TRBV28
CASSLRENQPQHF
>NA|TRBJ2-4|TRBV28
CASVKQGNKNIQYF
>once|TRBJ2-3|TRBV7-2
CASSPINRGGGDTQYF
>NA|TRBJ2-2|TRBV2
CASSQLASNTGELFF
>NA|TRBJ1-6|TRBV5-1
CASSTDRTNSPLHF
>NA|TRBJ1-5|TRBV5-6
CASSSQGNWGQPQHF
>NA|TRBJ1-6|TRBV28
CASSYDRVGSSPLHF
>once|TRBJ2-2|TRBV6-5
CASSPWDRNTGELFF
>NA|TRBJ2-7|TRBV29-1
CSVELSVGRANEQYF
>NA|TRBJ2-7|TRBV18
CASSIGSNSYEQYF
>NA|TRBJ2-5|TRBV5-1
CASSTDWGETQYF
>NA|TRBJ1-5|TRBV3-1/TRBV3-2
CASSHGQNQPQHF
>NA|TRBJ1-4|TRBV6-6
CASRLGTGGEKLFF
>NA|TRBJ1-1|TRBV11-2
CATTPGWAYTEAFF
>once|TRBJ1-5|TRBV28
CASSLLTGGYNQPQHF
>NA|TRBJ2-4|TRBV5-4
CASSLRTGQDIQYF
>once|TRBJ2-1|TRBV5-4
CASSLGGDRGFYNEQFF
>NA|TRBJ1-2|TRBV30
CAWSWTGNYGYTF
>NA|TRBJ2-3|TRBV7-2
CASSLDGQSLDTQYF
>once|TRBJ1-5|TRBV18
CASSPGTGGAGNQPQHF
>NA|TRBJ1-1|TRBV5-6
CASSYGGGTEAFF
>NA|TRBJ2-7|TRBV6-5
CASSYRGYEQYF
>few|TRBJ1-6|TRBV7-9
CASSYSRAVSYNSPLHF
>NA|TRBJ2-7|TRBV11-2
CASSFDRYEQYF